The clone carrying this TCR beta chain showed up many times. The sample comes from a study of T cells in Graves' hyperthyroidism and ophthalmopathy. The investigators amplified TCR beta CDR3 regions from RNA transcripts. TCR CDR3 regions were first amplified by RT-PCR with HTBI primers. MiXCR, run by TCRdb on the multiplex PCR reads, gives a single entry per CDR3 protein. The sample lists 500,000 to 550,000 distinct CDR3 sequences, 15% to 20% occurring once. Looked up from germline, CDR1 is SGHAT and CDR2 is FQDESV (reference sequence). The CDR3 runs 13 residues. V lost 0 bases and J 4 bases, leaving 7 bases between the germline ends.

The gene calls are TRBV11-1 and TRBJ2-7; D may match TRBD1 or TRBD2 (5 bases each). Material for sequencing was blood. The source of this sequence is a man aged 35-49 years with Graves' ophthalmopathy. The CDR3 region has the DNA TGTGCCAGCAGCTTAGCCTGGGGGTACGAGCAGTACTTC. Its translation is CASSLAWGYEQYF. The variable domain in full, with the rest retrieved from reference TRBV11-1 and TRBJ2-7, is EAEVAQSPRYKITEKSQAVAFWCDPISGHATLYWYRQILGQGPELLVQFQDESVVDDSQLPKDRFSAERLKGVDSTLKIQPAELGDSAMYLCASSLAWGYEQYFGPGTRLTVT.